These T cell receptor beta chains were read from a single sample in a study of blood T cells in healthy people across ages. Via MiXCR, TCRdb re-called the 5' RACE reads, giving one row per CDR3 protein. The top ten hold 20% to 25% of the sample, which has roughly 800,000 distinct CDR3 sequences, nearly 60% seen once. The sequenced sample consisted of blood. These receptors all stem from a man aged 25-40 years in good health. Both conserved end residues are part of each CDR3. The order of the fields is J gene, V gene, CDR3 protein.

J gene: TRBJ1-5; V gene: TRBV29-1; CDR3 protein: CSARGTGANQPQHF
J gene: TRBJ2-5; V gene: TRBV29-1; CDR3 protein: CSAAGYQETQYF
J gene: TRBJ1-2; V gene: TRBV2; CDR3 protein: CASRPPEGVGGYTF
J gene: TRBJ2-5; V gene: TRBV7-2; CDR3 protein: CASRSSGDLVGTQYF
J gene: TRBJ1-6; V gene: TRBV3-1; CDR3 protein: CASSQRTGDLSTLHF
J gene: NA; V gene: TRBV12-3/TRBV12-4; CDR3 protein: CASSPGDILYEQYF
J gene: TRBJ2-5; V gene: TRBV29-1; CDR3 protein: CSVARTGAEETQYF
J gene: TRBJ2-7; V gene: TRBV15; CDR3 protein: CATSRDQGQGIAYEQYF
J gene: TRBJ2-3; V gene: TRBV28; CDR3 protein: CASSIGTRTWDTQYF
J gene: TRBJ2-5; V gene: TRBV15; CDR3 protein: CATSRTQETQYF
J gene: TRBJ1-6; V gene: TRBV7-9; CDR3 protein: CASSLDREHSPLHF
J gene: TRBJ2-7; V gene: TRBV10-3; CDR3 protein: CAISGSGGRTYEQYF
J gene: TRBJ1-4; V gene: TRBV29-1; CDR3 protein: CSVQPGSTNEKLFF
J gene: TRBJ2-5; V gene: TRBV25-1; CDR3 protein: CASSPREGLETQYF
J gene: TRBJ2-5; V gene: TRBV5-1; CDR3 protein: CASSLGSLGVQETQYF
J gene: TRBJ1-2; V gene: TRBV7-9; CDR3 protein: CASSLDRDREVNYGYTF
J gene: TRBJ2-5; V gene: TRBV29-1; CDR3 protein: CSVPSGGPSTKQYF
J gene: TRBJ2-5; V gene: TRBV21-1; CDR3 protein: CASSKIEGHGIGTQYF
J gene: TRBJ2-3; V gene: TRBV20-1; CDR3 protein: CSASGPVAGEVTDTQYF
J gene: TRBJ1-2; V gene: TRBV3-1; CDR3 protein: CASSLRRGQGVYGYTF
J gene: TRBJ2-3; V gene: TRBV11-1; CDR3 protein: CASSWGLYSTDTQYF
J gene: TRBJ1-2; V gene: TRBV10-3; CDR3 protein: CAISEAGQGYGYTF
J gene: TRBJ2-3; V gene: TRBV7-2; CDR3 protein: CASRPAGSSGDTQYF
J gene: TRBJ2-1; V gene: TRBV29-1; CDR3 protein: CSVSAGTRNEQFF
J gene: TRBJ2-3; V gene: TRBV2; CDR3 protein: CASKVSAITDTQYF
J gene: TRBJ1-2; V gene: TRBV7-9; CDR3 protein: CASSAAEGIYVGYTF
J gene: TRBJ2-1; V gene: TRBV6-7; CDR3 protein: CASSNRGFNEQFF
J gene: TRBJ2-7; V gene: TRBV3-1; CDR3 protein: CASSQDLETYEQYF
J gene: TRBJ2-7; V gene: TRBV6-5; CDR3 protein: CASSYQGWGSSEQYF
J gene: TRBJ2-1; V gene: TRBV7-2; CDR3 protein: CASSSPYKLHEQFF
J gene: TRBJ2-7; V gene: TRBV7-2; CDR3 protein: CASSLSSSGITSYEQYF
J gene: TRBJ1-1; V gene: TRBV18; CDR3 protein: CASSQTVDNTEAFF
J gene: TRBJ1-2; V gene: TRBV6-5; CDR3 protein: CASSYGGNYGYTF
J gene: TRBJ2-1; V gene: TRBV20-1; CDR3 protein: CSAEIAGLPGNEQFF
J gene: TRBJ2-7; V gene: TRBV29-1; CDR3 protein: CSAESGSGFYEQYF
J gene: TRBJ2-1; V gene: TRBV20-1; CDR3 protein: CSAGLAGSSYNEQFF
J gene: TRBJ2-5; V gene: TRBV12-3/TRBV12-4; CDR3 protein: CASSRTGVETQYF
J gene: TRBJ2-7; V gene: TRBV20-1; CDR3 protein: CSANSGTGVYEQYF
J gene: TRBJ1-1; V gene: TRBV7-3; CDR3 protein: CASSNPRTEAFF
J gene: TRBJ2-7; V gene: TRBV5-8; CDR3 protein: CASSPGSRAYEQYF
J gene: TRBJ2-3; V gene: TRBV3-1; CDR3 protein: CASSRRISGSQETQYF
J gene: TRBJ2-3; V gene: TRBV29-1; CDR3 protein: CSVPVSSTDTQYF
J gene: TRBJ2-7; V gene: TRBV27; CDR3 protein: CASHRDSTYEQYF
J gene: TRBJ2-2; V gene: TRBV6-5; CDR3 protein: CASSYGLMNTGELFF
J gene: TRBJ2-3; V gene: TRBV27; CDR3 protein: CASRNGEGRDTQYF
J gene: TRBJ2-6; V gene: TRBV7-9; CDR3 protein: CASSLSHLSANVLTF
J gene: TRBJ2-3; V gene: TRBV2; CDR3 protein: CASSEQADTQYF
J gene: TRBJ2-5; V gene: TRBV29-1; CDR3 protein: CSVASSLVSGEQYF
J gene: TRBJ1-1; V gene: TRBV29-1; CDR3 protein: CSGLGKSTEAFF
J gene: TRBJ1-1; V gene: TRBV6-1; CDR3 protein: CASSATSGSLSDAFF